The next 9 T cell receptor beta chains were all read from a single sample in a study of Graves' ophthalmopathy and Graves' hyperthyroidism. Using RNA transcripts, the TCR beta CDR3 regions were amplified. HTBI primers were employed in first-round RT-PCR, then a second-round multiplex PCR followed. TCRdb called the multiplex PCR reads again in MiXCR, with one record for every CDR3 protein. The profile shows some 350,000 distinct CDR3 sequences, approximately 18% of them singletons. The sequenced sample was peripheral blood. The receptor source for this set is an adult woman with stable Graves' hyperthyroidism.

This clonotype was seen at least ten times. The chain employs TRBV12-3 or TRBV12-4 and TRBJ1-5; D not certain. This CDR3 has 13 residues. Trimming removed 2 bases at V and 6 bases at J, with 8 bases between. DNA for the CDR3: TGTGCCAGCAGTTTACGGAGGGCTCAGCCCCAGCATTTT. Its protein product is CASSLRRAQPQHF.

This clonotype was observed at least ten times. The rearrangement links TRBV12-3 or TRBV12-4 to TRBJ2-5; 9 nucleotides line up with TRBD2. The CDR3 length is 16 residues. V shed 4 bases and J 0 bases; nucleotides not matched to a gene: 6. CDR3 in DNA: TGTGCCAGCAGTTCAGAAAAGCGGGAGGACCAAGAGACCCAGTACTTC. The encoded protein is CASSSEKREDQETQYF.

This clonotype was recorded at least ten times. The chain couples TRBV6-4 to TRBJ2-2, with 11 bases fitting TRBD2. Per the germline V gene, CDR1 is MRHNA and CDR2 is SNTAGT. The CDR3 has 17 amino acids. The junction had 15 bases not matched to a gene; V was cut back by 10 bases and J by 5 bases. CDR3 sequence: CATSPLTGTSGTGELFF. The CDR3 DNA sequence: TGTGCCACCTCACCACTTACCGGGACTAGCGGAACCGGGGAGCTGTTTTTT.

The table lists this clonotype with many counts. The chain combines TRBV6-5 with TRBJ1-1, with D maybe TRBD1 (5 bases). Germline V gene lookup returns CDR1 MNHEY and CDR2 SVGAGI. The CDR3 runs to 13 residues. V was shortened by 6 bases and J by 0 bases, with 8 bases between the two germline ends. CDR3 DNA: TGTGCCAGCAGGACGACAGTGAACACTGAAGCTTTCTTT. Protein product: CASRTTVNTEAFF.

This clonotype appeared many times. The genes are TRBV11-2 and TRBJ2-7; no clear D gene. Germline CDR1 reads SGHAT; CDR2 reads FQNNGV. V lost 1 base, J lost 1 base, and 8 bases lay in between. CDR3 length: 14 amino acids. The CDR3 DNA reads as TGTGCCAGCAGCTTAGTTCTGGGTTCCTACGAGCAGTACTTC. This sequence encodes CASSLVLGSYEQYF.

This clonotype was counted many times. The gene calls are TRBV7-2 and TRBJ1-5, with D possibly being TRBD1 (5 bases). V was clipped by 3 bases and J by 3 bases, with 9 bases between them. Germline V CDR1 and CDR2: SGHTA, FQGNSA. The CDR3 totals 14 residues. The CDR3 region is CASSFGGLNQPQHF. The CDR3 region has the DNA TGTGCCAGCAGCTTCGGGGGTCTCAATCAGCCCCAGCATTTT.

Ten or more counts support this clonotype. The rearrangement joins TRBV11-2 to TRBJ2-6; TRBD2 matches at 7 bases. Trimming took 11 bases from V and 1 from J; bases not matched to a gene: 2. Per germline, CDR1 SGHAT and CDR2 FQNNGV. The CDR3 is made up of 13 amino acids. DNA for the CDR3: TGTGCCTGCGGGAGATCTGGGGCCAACGTCCTGACTTTC. Protein product: CACGRSGANVLTF.

This clonotype was seen a few times. The gene calls are TRBV2 and TRBJ2-6; weak D call: TRBD2 (5 bases). Trimming stripped 4 bases from V and 0 bases from J, with 13 bases between. Germline V gives CDR1 SNHLY, CDR2 FYNNEI. The CDR3 is 17 amino acids. The CDR3 DNA is TGTGCCAGCAGTGTGTGGGGAGTAGGCTCTGGGGCCAACGTCCTGACTTTC. This encodes CASSVWGVGSGANVLTF.

This clonotype was recorded many times. V gene TRBV28 combines with J gene TRBJ1-2, with no clear D. Per the germline V gene, CDR1 is MDHEN and CDR2 is SYDVKM. The CDR3 is made up of 13 amino acids. V lost 6 bases and J lost 8, with 16 bases in between. CDR3 sequence: CASSYRSAEGYTF. CDR3 sequence (DNA): TGTGCCAGCAGCTACCGTAGCGCGGAGGGCTACACCTTC.